This TCR beta chain was retrieved from a study of neurological immune-mediated disorders. Study-wide results and limits: According to phylogenetic grouping, one related-CDR3 cluster, a possible signature, contained the repertoires of 18 of 34 multiple sclerosis patients. Patients with HTLV-1-associated myelopathy had the highest level of TCR clonal expansion, whereas patients with multiple sclerosis had the lowest level, falling beneath the level found in healthy controls. The study found no CDR3 amino acid sequences shared by expanded clones across subjects, suggesting private repertoires in all groups.

TCRdb independently ran MiXCR on the 5' RACE reads; one entry per CDR3 protein. The table includes 100,000 to 150,000 distinct CDR3 sequences, approximately 3.2% detected once. This clonotype occurred many times. No antigen is known for it. With 3 bases removed from V and 1 base from J, the gap between germline ends came to 15 bases. The CDR3 totals 16 residues. The germline V gene has CDR1 MGHRA and CDR2 YSYEKL. This chain links TRBV4-1 with TRBJ1-2; TRBD1 might be the D (5 bases). The sequence was collected from a woman under 40 with multiple sclerosis. Sequences were obtained from PBMCs. The CDR3 region is CASSQNRQGDNYGYTF. CDR3 DNA: TGCGCCAGCAGCCAGAACCGGCAAGGGGATAACTATGGCTACACCTTC.